The 17 T cell receptor beta chains in this list originate from one sample, sequenced in a study of T cells in Graves' hyperthyroidism and ophthalmopathy. Using RNA transcripts as the source, TCR beta CDR3 regions were amplified. The study used the HTBI primer set for a first-round RT-PCR of the TCR CDR3. TCRdb redid the calling of the multiplex PCR reads with MiXCR, one entry per CDR3 protein. The sample records some 550,000 distinct CDR3 sequences, approximately 15% being singletons. The sequenced sample was blood. The receptor source for this set is a woman between 40 and 50 years old with Graves' ophthalmopathy.

This clonotype was counted ten times or more. J is TRBJ1-1 and V is TRBV20-1; D perhaps matches TRBD1 (6 bases). The V and J ends lost 2 bases and 0 bases respectively, with 31 bases between them. The length of the CDR3 is 21 residues. The germline gives CDR1 DFQATT, CDR2 SNEGSKA (reference sequence). CDR3 region: CSARLPDRTLPWGLLNTEAFF. CDR3 nucleotides: TGCAGTGCTAGACTCCCGGACAGAACTTTGCCCTGGGGTCTCTTGAACACTGAAGCTTTCTTT.

This clonotype was found many times. V gene TRBV15 combines with J gene TRBJ2-5, with no clear D. The CDR3 loop spans 15 amino acids. Trimming took off 1 base at V and 0 bases at J, with 9 bases between the two ends. Germline V gene data show CDR1 as LNHNV and CDR2 as YYDKDF (reference sequence). This chain's CDR3 is CATSRGARDQETQYF. As DNA, the CDR3 is TGTGCCACCAGCAGAGGTGCTCGTGACCAAGAGACCCAGTACTTC.

The V call is TRBV10-3, the J call TRBJ2-3; tentatively, D is TRBD1 (5 bases). The CDR3 sequence is 15 residues long. The ends were cut back, 6 bases at V and 4 bases at J, with 17 bases in the middle. The germline gives CDR1 ENHRY, CDR2 SYGVKD. CDR3 region: CAISPAGPDSDTQYF. The CDR3 DNA sequence: TGTGCCATCAGCCCCGCAGGGCCCGACTCAGATACGCAGTATTTT.

This chain connects TRBV20-1 to TRBJ2-1; 9 bases line up with TRBD2. CDR3 size: 15 residues. V lost 3 bases and J lost 5; bases outside the gene matches: 8. Germline CDR1 reads DFQATT; CDR2 reads SNEGSKA (reference sequence). CDR3 sequence reads: CSASIPSGTNNEQFF. The CDR3 nucleotides read TGCAGTGCTAGTATTCCTAGCGGGACAAACAATGAGCAGTTCTTC.

The chain joins TRBV5-1 to TRBJ1-5; maybe TRBD1 (5 bases). The CDR3 has 14 residues. V was clipped by 4 bases and J by 11 bases, with 19 bases between them. Germline V lookup: CDR1 SGHRS, CDR2 YFSETQ. The DNA of the CDR3 is TGCGCCAGCAGCACCCGAGCTCGGGACGAGGCCCAGCATTTT. As protein: CASSTRARDEAQHF.

This clonotype has at least ten counts. The V call is TRBV28, the J call TRBJ1-4, with D hard to call. Germline assignment: CDR1 MDHEN and CDR2 SYDVKM. V shed 5 bases and J shed 4 bases, with 14 bases lying between them. CDR3 length: 15 amino acids. This CDR3 reads CASSDILRINEKLFF. The CDR3 region has the DNA TGTGCCAGCAGTGACATTTTACGGATTAATGAAAAACTGTTTTTT.

In its sample, this clonotype was seen many times. The chain has TRBV12-3 or TRBV12-4 and TRBJ2-7; TRBD1 is a possible D gene (5 bases). The CDR3 is 14 residues long. Trimming removed 2 bases from V and 2 bases from J, with 10 bases in between. Here the CDR3 reads CASSLTGIPYEQYF. The CDR3 DNA reads TGTGCCAGCAGTTTAACAGGCATCCCCTACGAGCAGTACTTC.

Ten or more counts support this clonotype. The chain employs TRBV3-1 and TRBJ2-5; possibly TRBD1 for D (6 bases). This CDR3 region has 15 residues. Trimming stripped 0 bases from V and 5 bases from J, with 13 bases between. Germline V lookup: CDR1 LGHDT, CDR2 YNNKEL (reference sequence). CDR3 coding DNA: TGTGCCAGCAGCCAAGATGTCAGGGGCGAGGAGACCCAGTACTTC. It encodes CASSQDVRGEETQYF.

This clonotype was seen more than once but under ten times. The V gene is TRBV6-1, the J gene TRBJ2-3; TRBD2 agrees at 11 bases. The length of the CDR3 is 15 residues. With 7 bases clipped from V and 1 base from J, the junction kept 4 bases outside the gene matches. The germline CDR1 and CDR2 sequences are MNHNS and SASEGT. CDR3 residues: CASKLAGVGTDTQYF. CDR3 bases: TGTGCCAGCAAACTAGCGGGAGTGGGCACAGATACGCAGTATTTT.

This clonotype turned up a few times. The rearrangement links TRBV7-9 to TRBJ2-5; 7 bases agree with TRBD1. CDR1 is SEHNR and CDR2 is FQNEAQ in the germline V gene (reference sequence). This CDR3 region has 15 residues. V trimming: 2 bases; J trimming: 2 bases; junction bases outside the gene matches: 5. The CDR3 nucleotides read TGTGCCAGCAGCTTAAGCAGGGGGATACAAGAGACCCAGTACTTC. It translates to CASSLSRGIQETQYF.

The chain employs TRBV30 and TRBJ1-2, with D maybe TRBD1 (6 bases). V was pared by 4 bases and J by 3 bases, with 18 bases between. The CDR3 has 15 amino acids. Germline values: CDR1 GTSNPN, CDR2 SVGIG (reference sequence). CDR3 DNA sequence: TGTGCCTGGACCATGAGGGGGGCGCGCGACTATGGCTACACCTTC. Translated, it gives CAWTMRGARDYGYTF. Supplemented by reference TRBV30 and TRBJ1-2, the full variable domain reads SQTIHQWPATLVQPVGSPLSLECTVEGTSNPNLYWYRQAAGRGLQLLFYSVGIGQISSEVPQNLSASRPQDRQFILSSKKLLLSDSGFYLCAWTMRGARDYGYTFGSGTRLTVV.

This chain joins TRBV28 and TRBJ2-1, with D tentatively TRBD1 or TRBD2 (5 bases each). CDR1 MDHEN and CDR2 SYDVKM come from the germline V gene. Trimming removed 6 bases from V and 4 bases from J, with 22 bases in between. The CDR3 has 17 residues. The CDR3 DNA reads TGTGCCAGCAGGTCCGCGCGGACGGGGCTTCTTTACAATGAGCAGTTCTTC. Its translation: CASRSARTGLLYNEQFF.

The chain employs TRBV2 and TRBJ1-1, with D maybe TRBD1 (5 bases). The V end was cut by 7 bases, the J end by 7 bases, with 13 bases between. CDR1 SNHLY and CDR2 FYNNEI come from the germline V gene. The length of the CDR3 is 12 residues. The CDR3 loop reads CASNPGPNEAFF. In DNA form, the CDR3 reads TGTGCCAGCAACCCGGGACCCAATGAAGCTTTCTTT.

V and J are TRBV6-2 or TRBV6-3 and TRBJ1-6; no reliable D call. Germline CDR1 reads MNHEY; CDR2 reads SVGEGT. The CDR3 extends over 15 amino acids. V lost 3 bases, J lost 2 bases, and 8 bases lay in between. The DNA for the CDR3 is TGTGCCAGCAGTTATGAGAACGCCTATAATTCACCCCTCCACTTT. Translating it yields CASSYENAYNSPLHF.

The chain joins TRBV6-1 to TRBJ1-6; no clear D. Trimming shortened V by 10 bases and J by 7 bases, and 14 bases separated the two germline ends. The germline CDR1 and CDR2 sequences are MNHNS and SASEGT. The CDR3 has 13 residues. The CDR3 here is CATWGAQNSPLHF. The CDR3 DNA is TGTGCCACCTGGGGAGCGCAGAATTCACCCCTCCACTTT.

This clonotype was seen repeatedly, ten times or more. V and J are TRBV12-3 or TRBV12-4 and TRBJ1-1; TRBD1 is a possible D gene (5 bases). V lost 6 bases and J lost 4, with 12 bases in between. CDR3 length: 13 residues. The CDR3 region has the DNA TGTGCCAGCAGGCTTGGGGGGACCACTGAAGCTTTCTTT. Residues: CASRLGGTTEAFF.

This chain connects TRBV11-2 to TRBJ2-1; the D gene is possibly TRBD1 (6 bases). V was trimmed by 6 bases and J by 6 bases, leaving 24 bases between them. Germline V gives CDR1 SGHAT, CDR2 FQNNGV. CDR3 length: 17 amino acids. The CDR3 bases are TGTGCCAGCAGACCCCCCCTGTGGGGGCCCCTTTCCAATGAGCAGTTCTTC. Translated: CASRPPLWGPLSNEQFF. The full variable domain, completed using reference TRBV11-2 and TRBJ2-1, is EAGVAQSPRYKIIEKRQSVAFWCNPISGHATLYWYQQILGQGPKLLIQFQNNGVVDDSQLPKDRFSAERLKGVDSTLKIQPAKLEDSAVYLCASRPPLWGPLSNEQFFGPGTRLTVL.